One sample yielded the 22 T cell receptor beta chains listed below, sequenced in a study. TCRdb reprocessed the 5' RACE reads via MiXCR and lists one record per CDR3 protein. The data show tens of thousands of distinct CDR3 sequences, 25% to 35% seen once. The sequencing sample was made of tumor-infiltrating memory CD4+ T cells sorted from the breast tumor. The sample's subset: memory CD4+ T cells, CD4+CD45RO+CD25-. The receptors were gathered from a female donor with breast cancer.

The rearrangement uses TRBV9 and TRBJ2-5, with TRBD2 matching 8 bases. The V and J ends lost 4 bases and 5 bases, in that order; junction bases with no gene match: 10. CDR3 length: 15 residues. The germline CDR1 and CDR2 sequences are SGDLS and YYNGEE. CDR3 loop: CASSSSGTSKETQYF. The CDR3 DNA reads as TGTGCCAGCAGCTCCTCCGGGACTAGTAAGGAGACCCAGTACTTC.

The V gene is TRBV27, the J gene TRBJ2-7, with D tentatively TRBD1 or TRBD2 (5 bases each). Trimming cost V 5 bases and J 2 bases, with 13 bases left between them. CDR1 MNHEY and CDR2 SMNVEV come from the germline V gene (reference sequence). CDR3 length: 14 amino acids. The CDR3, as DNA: TGTGCCAGCAGTCCCGGGGCACTTACCTACGAGCAGTACTTC. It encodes CASSPGALTYEQYF.

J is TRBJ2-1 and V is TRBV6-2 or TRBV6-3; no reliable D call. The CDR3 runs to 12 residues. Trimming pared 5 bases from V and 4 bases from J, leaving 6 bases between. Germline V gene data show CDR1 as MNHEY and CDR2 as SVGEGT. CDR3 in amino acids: CASSDQYNEQFF. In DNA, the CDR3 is TGTGCCAGCAGTGACCAATACAATGAGCAGTTCTTC.

CDR3 sequence: CASQGQGLVQYF. Written as DNA, the CDR3 is TGTGCCAGCCAGGGACAGGGATTAGTTCAGTACTTC. V gene TRBV28 combines with J gene TRBJ2-4; 9 bases are shared with TRBD1. V lost 8 bases to trimming and J lost 11 bases; unmatched junction nucleotides: 7. CDR3 length equals 12 residues. CDR1 MDHEN and CDR2 SYDVKM come from the germline V gene. Full variable domain (remainder filled in from reference TRBV28 and TRBJ2-4): DVKVTQSSRYLVKRTGEKVFLECVQDMDHENMFWYRQDPGLGLRLIYFSYDVKMKEKGDIPEGYSVSREKKERFSLILESASTNQTSMYLCASQGQGLVQYFGAGTRLSVL.

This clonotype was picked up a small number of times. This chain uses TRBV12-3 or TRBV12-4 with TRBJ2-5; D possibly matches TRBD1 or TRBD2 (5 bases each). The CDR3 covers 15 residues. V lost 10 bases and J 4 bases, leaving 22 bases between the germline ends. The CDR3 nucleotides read TGTGCCACGAGCGCACCCTCGGCAGGGAGAGAGACCCAGTACTTC. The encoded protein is CATSAPSAGRETQYF.

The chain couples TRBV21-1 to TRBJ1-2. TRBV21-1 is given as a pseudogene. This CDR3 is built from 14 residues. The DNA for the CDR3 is TGTGCCAGCAGCAAAGTAGGCGCTAACTATGGCTACACCTTC. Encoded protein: CASSKVGANYGYTF.

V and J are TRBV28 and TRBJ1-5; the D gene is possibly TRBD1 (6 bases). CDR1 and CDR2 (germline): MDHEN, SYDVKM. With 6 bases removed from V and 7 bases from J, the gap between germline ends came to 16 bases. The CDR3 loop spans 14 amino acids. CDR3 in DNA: TGTGCCAGCAGGGCTCTCAGGGGAGAGCAGCCCCAGCATTTT. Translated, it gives CASRALRGEQPQHF.

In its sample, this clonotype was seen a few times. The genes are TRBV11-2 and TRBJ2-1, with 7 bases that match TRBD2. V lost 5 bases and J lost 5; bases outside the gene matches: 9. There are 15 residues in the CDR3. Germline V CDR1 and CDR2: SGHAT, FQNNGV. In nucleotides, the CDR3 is TGTGCCAGCAGCCTCAGGGCGGGAGTAGACAATGAGCAGTTCTTC. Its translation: CASSLRAGVDNEQFF.

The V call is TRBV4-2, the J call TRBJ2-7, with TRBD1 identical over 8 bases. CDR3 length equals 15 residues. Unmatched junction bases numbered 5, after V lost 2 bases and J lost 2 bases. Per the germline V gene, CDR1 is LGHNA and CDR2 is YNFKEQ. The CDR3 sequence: CASSQPGQAPYEQYF. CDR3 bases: TGTGCCAGCAGCCAACCGGGACAGGCGCCCTACGAGCAGTACTTC.

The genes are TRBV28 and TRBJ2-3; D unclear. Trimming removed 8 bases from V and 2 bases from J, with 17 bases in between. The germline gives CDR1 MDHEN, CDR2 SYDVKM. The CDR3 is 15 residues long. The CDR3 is CASARGSWFTDTQYF. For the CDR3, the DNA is TGTGCCAGCGCCCGTGGTTCATGGTTCACAGATACGCAGTATTTT.

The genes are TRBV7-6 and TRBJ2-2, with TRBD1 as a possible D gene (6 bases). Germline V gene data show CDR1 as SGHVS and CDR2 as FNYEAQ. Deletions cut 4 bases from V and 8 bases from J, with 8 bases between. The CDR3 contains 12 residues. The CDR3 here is CASSSGAGELFF. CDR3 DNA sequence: TGTGCCAGCAGCTCAGGGGCAGGGGAGCTGTTTTTT.

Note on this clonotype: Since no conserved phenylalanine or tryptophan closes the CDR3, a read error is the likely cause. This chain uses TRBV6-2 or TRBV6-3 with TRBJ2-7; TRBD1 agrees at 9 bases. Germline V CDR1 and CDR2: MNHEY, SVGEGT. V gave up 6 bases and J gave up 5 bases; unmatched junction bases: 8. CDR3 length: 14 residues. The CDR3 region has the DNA TGTGCCAGCAGACCGGACAGGGGAGTCAACGAGCAGTACTCC. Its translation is CASRPDRGVNEQYS.

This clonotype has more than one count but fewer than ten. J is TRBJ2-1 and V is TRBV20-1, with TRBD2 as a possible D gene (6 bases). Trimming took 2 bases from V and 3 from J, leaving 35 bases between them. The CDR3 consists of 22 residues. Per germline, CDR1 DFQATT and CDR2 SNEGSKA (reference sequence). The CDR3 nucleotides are TGCAGTGCTAGACTTAGTTTAAGCCGGGACTCTGGGCCACTCTACGTCTACAATGAGCAGTTCTTC. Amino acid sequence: CSARLSLSRDSGPLYVYNEQFF.

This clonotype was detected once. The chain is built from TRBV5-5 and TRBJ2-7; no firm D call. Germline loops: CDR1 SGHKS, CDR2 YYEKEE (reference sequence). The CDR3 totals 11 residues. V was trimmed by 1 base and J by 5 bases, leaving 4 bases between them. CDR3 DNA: TGTGCCAGCAGCTTGAACAACGAGCAGTACTTC. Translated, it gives CASSLNNEQYF.

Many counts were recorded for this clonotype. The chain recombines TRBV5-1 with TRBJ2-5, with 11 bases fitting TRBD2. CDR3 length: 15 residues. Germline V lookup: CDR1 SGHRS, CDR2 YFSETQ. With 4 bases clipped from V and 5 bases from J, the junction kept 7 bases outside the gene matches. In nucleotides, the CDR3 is TGCGCCAGCAGCGCTAGCGGGGGGCAGAGGGAGACCCAGTACTTC. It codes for CASSASGGQRETQYF.

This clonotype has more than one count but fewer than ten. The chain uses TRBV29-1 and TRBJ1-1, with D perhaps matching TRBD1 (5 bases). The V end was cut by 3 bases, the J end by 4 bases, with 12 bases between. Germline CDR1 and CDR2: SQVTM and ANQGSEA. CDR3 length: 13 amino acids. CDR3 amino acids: CSVDRGLGTEAFF. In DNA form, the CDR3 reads TGCAGCGTTGATAGGGGTTTGGGCACTGAAGCTTTCTTT.

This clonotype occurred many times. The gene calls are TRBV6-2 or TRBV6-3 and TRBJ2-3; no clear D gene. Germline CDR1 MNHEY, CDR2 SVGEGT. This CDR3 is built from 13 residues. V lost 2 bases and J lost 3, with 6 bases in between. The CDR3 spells CASSYPLTDTQYF. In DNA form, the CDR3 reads TGTGCCAGCAGTTACCCCCTGACAGATACGCAGTATTTT.

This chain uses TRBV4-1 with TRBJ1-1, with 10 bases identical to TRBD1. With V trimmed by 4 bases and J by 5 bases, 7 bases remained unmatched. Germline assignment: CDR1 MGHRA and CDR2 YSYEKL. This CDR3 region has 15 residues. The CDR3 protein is CASSRPGTGDTEAFF. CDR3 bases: TGCGCCAGCAGCCGACCCGGGACAGGGGATACTGAAGCTTTCTTT.

The CDR3 region has the DNA TGTGCCACCAGTGATCCCCGTGTCCAAAACATTCAGTACTTC. Its translation is CATSDPRVQNIQYF. The chain is built from TRBV24-1 and TRBJ2-4; D remains unclear. Germline CDR1 reads KGHDR; CDR2 reads SFDVKD. Trimming cost V 3 bases and J 5 bases, with 10 bases left between them. This CDR3 has 14 amino acids.

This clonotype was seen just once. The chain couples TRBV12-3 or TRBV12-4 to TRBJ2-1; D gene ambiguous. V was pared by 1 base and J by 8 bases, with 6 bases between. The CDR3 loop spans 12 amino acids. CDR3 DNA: TGTGCCAGCAGTTTAGGAGTCTATGAGCAGTTCTTC. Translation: CASSLGVYEQFF.

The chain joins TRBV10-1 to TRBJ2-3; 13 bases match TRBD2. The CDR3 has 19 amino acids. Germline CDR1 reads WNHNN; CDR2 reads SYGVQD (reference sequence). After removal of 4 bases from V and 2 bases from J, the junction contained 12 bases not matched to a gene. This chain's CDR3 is CASSGSVTSGRHYTDTQYF. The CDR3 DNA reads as TGCGCCAGCAGTGGATCGGTGACTAGCGGGAGGCACTACACAGATACGCAGTATTTT.

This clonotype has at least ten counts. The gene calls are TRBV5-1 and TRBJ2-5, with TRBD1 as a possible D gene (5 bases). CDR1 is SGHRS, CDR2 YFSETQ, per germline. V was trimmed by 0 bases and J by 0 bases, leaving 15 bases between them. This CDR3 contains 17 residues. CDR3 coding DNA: TGCGCCAGCAGCTTGGGTTCCGACAGCATTTACCAAGAGACCCAGTACTTC. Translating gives CASSLGSDSIYQETQYF.